This passage covers 20 T cell receptor beta chains from one sample sequenced in a study of CD8+CD57+ T cells in acquired aplastic anemia. Template material for TCR beta VDJ and CDR3 profiling consisted of genomic DNA. MiXCR, run by TCRdb on the reads, gives a single entry per CDR3 protein. The table shows 150,000 to 200,000 distinct CDR3 sequences, with around 48% occurring only once. CD8+CD57+ cell expansion had been shown by flow cytometry in patients chosen for sequencing. The sequencing sample was made of sorted CD4+, CD8+, or CD8+CD57+ T cells (not recorded which) from PBMCs. The source of these receptors is a human donor with aplastic anemia.

The chain has TRBV12-3 or TRBV12-4 and TRBJ2-7, with TRBD2 identical over 7 bases. The CDR3 runs 14 residues. The ends lost 3 bases at V and 5 bases at J; junction bases unmatched: 7. CDR3 sequence reads: CASSLGRGRNEQYF. In nucleotides, the CDR3 is TGTGCCAGCAGTTTGGGGAGGGGTCGAAACGAGCAGTACTTC.

In its sample, this clonotype was seen a few times. CDR3 bases: TGTGCCAGCAGTGAATGGACGGCGAACACTGAAGCTTTCTTT. Residues: CASSEWTANTEAFF. V usage is TRBV2 and J usage is TRBJ1-1; D is unresolved. Trimming took 2 bases from V and 1 from J, leaving 8 bases between them. The germline V gene has CDR1 SNHLY and CDR2 FYNNEI. CDR3 length: 14 amino acids. The full variable domain, its missing parts supplied by reference TRBV2 and TRBJ1-1, is EPEVTQTPSHQVTQMGQEVILRCVPISNHLYFYWYRQILGQKVEFLVSFYNNEISEKSEIFDDQFSVERPDGSNFTLKIRSTKLEDSAMYFCASSEWTANTEAFFGQGTRLTVV.

This clonotype was picked up a small number of times. The chain is built from TRBV5-1 and TRBJ1-4; no firm D call. V was trimmed by 0 bases and J by 10 bases, leaving 7 bases between them. The CDR3 runs 12 residues. In germline, CDR1 is SGHRS, CDR2 YFSETQ. Written as DNA, the CDR3 is TGCGCCAGCAGCTTGGATGCTGGAAAACTGTTTTTT. It yields the protein CASSLDAGKLFF.

Of note for this clonotype: A read error may be the cause here, since a much bigger clone is one base away. V and J are TRBV5-1 and TRBJ1-1; a possible D gene is TRBD1 (6 bases). The CDR3 length is 16 residues. The V end was cut by 2 bases, the J end by 7 bases, with 21 bases between. Germline V CDR1 and CDR2: SGHRS, YFSETQ. In DNA, the CDR3 is TGCGCCAGCAGCTTACAGCCGGGACTAGGGGGGAGTGAAGCTTTCTTT. Encoded protein: CASSLQPGLGGSEAFF. Supplemented by reference TRBV5-1 and TRBJ1-1, the full variable domain reads KAGVTQTPRYLIKTRGQQVTLSCSPISGHRSVSWYQQTPGQGLQFLFEYFSETQRNKGNFPGRFSGRQFSNSRSEMNVSTLELGDSALYLCASSLQPGLGGSEAFFGQGTRLTVV.

This clonotype appeared many times. This sequence joins TRBV12-3 or TRBV12-4 and TRBJ1-5; possibly TRBD1 for D (5 bases). The CDR3 covers 15 residues. The V end lost 7 bases, the J end lost 4 bases, and 17 bases lay between the germline ends. CDR3 nucleotide sequence: TGTGCCAGCATGGGGCCGGGCGGATTGAATCAGCCCCAGCATTTT. As protein: CASMGPGGLNQPQHF.

Comment on this clonotype: Its ends do not fully match the called genes, so a read error is possible. The chain is built from TRBV24-1 and TRBJ2-2; D unresolved. This CDR3 comprises 13 residues. In germline, CDR1 is KGHDR, CDR2 SFDVKD. The CDR3 region has the DNA TGTGCCACCAGTGAAACCAACACCGGTGAGCTGTTTTTT. Translation: CATSETNTGELFF.

The chain uses TRBV2 and TRBJ1-2; D is unclear. The germline V gene has CDR1 SNHLY and CDR2 FYNNEI. There are 13 residues in the CDR3. V lost 5 bases and J lost 8, with 15 bases in between. The CDR3 DNA is TGTGCCAGCAGTATCGGGCCGCAGCGGGGCTACACCTTC. Protein product: CASSIGPQRGYTF.

This clonotype has ten or more counts. The chain couples TRBV4-1 to TRBJ1-2; D not resolved. CDR1 MGHRA and CDR2 YSYEKL come from the germline V gene. The CDR3 length is 17 residues. With 0 bases removed from V and 2 bases from J, the gap between germline ends came to 16 bases. Written as DNA, the CDR3 is TGCGCCAGCAGCCAAGACAAATCGGTCCTTTTAAACTATGGCTACACCTTC. Encoded protein: CASSQDKSVLLNYGYTF.

The sample holds many counts of this clonotype. The rearrangement uses TRBV11-1 and TRBJ2-7; no definite D call. Germline values: CDR1 SGHAT, CDR2 FQDESV (reference sequence). V lost 1 base and J 4 bases, leaving 14 bases between the germline ends. CDR3 length equals 15 residues. CDR3 coding DNA: TGTGCCAGCAGCTTAGGAGTAGGAACCTATTACGAGCAGTACTTC. This codes for CASSLGVGTYYEQYF.

There are many counts of this clonotype. The V gene is TRBV5-1, the J gene TRBJ1-5; D unclear. Trimming shortened V by 0 bases and J by 4 bases, and 11 bases separated the two germline ends. Germline CDR1 and CDR2: SGHRS and YFSETQ. The CDR3 runs to 15 residues. Written as DNA, the CDR3 is TGCGCCAGCAGCTTGGAACCGGGGATGAATCAGCCCCAGCATTTT. Its translation is CASSLEPGMNQPQHF.

The table lists this clonotype with many counts. The CDR3 DNA reads as TGTGCCACCCAGGGGGGCCCTAATGAAAAACTGTTTTTT. It yields the protein CATQGGPNEKLFF. The gene calls are TRBV2 and TRBJ1-4, with 7 bases that match TRBD1. The CDR3 runs 13 residues. The ends lost 10 bases at V and 3 bases at J; junction bases unmatched: 5. CDR1 and CDR2 (germline): SNHLY, FYNNEI.

This clonotype was counted at least ten times. The V gene is TRBV5-1, the J gene TRBJ1-2; maybe TRBD1 (5 bases). The CDR3 sequence is 14 residues long. The V and J ends lost 0 bases and 3 bases respectively, with 9 bases between them. Germline assignment: CDR1 SGHRS and CDR2 YFSETQ. The CDR3 here is CASSLAGVDYGYTF. CDR3 DNA: TGCGCCAGCAGCTTGGCGGGGGTCGACTATGGCTACACCTTC. Filled out from reference TRBV5-1 and TRBJ1-2, the complete variable domain reads KAGVTQTPRYLIKTRGQQVTLSCSPISGHRSVSWYQQTPGQGLQFLFEYFSETQRNKGNFPGRFSGRQFSNSRSEMNVSTLELGDSALYLCASSLAGVDYGYTFGSGTRLTVV.

This clonotype was seen repeatedly, ten times or more. The rearrangement joins TRBV5-8 to TRBJ2-3; unclear D gene. Germline V gene data show CDR1 as SGHTS and CDR2 as YDEGEE. CDR3 length: 14 amino acids. V lost 0 bases to trimming and J lost 3 bases, with 8 bases between them. This CDR3 reads CASSLVRPTDTQYF. The CDR3 DNA reads as TGTGCCAGCAGCTTGGTACGGCCGACAGATACGCAGTATTTT.

Points on this clonotype: This could be a read error, since a much larger clone is one nucleotide away. The chain has TRBV5-1 and TRBJ2-1, with a weak D call TRBD1 (5 bases). This CDR3 has 14 amino acids. CDR1 and CDR2 (germline): SGHRS, YFSETQ. The CDR3 sequence: CASSPTGPTNGQFF. DNA for the CDR3: TGCGCCAGCAGCCCCACAGGACCCACGAATGGGCAGTTCTTC. Together with reference TRBV5-1 and TRBJ2-1, the CDR3 gives the full variable domain: KAGVTQTPRYLIKTRGQQVTLSCSPISGHRSVSWYQQTPGQGLQFLFEYFSETQRNKGNFPGRFSGRQFSNSRSEMNVSTLELGDSALYLCASSPTGPTNGQFFGPGTRLTVL.

This clonotype was seen repeatedly, ten times or more. This chain links TRBV24-1 with TRBJ2-1; 12 nucleotides agree with TRBD2. CDR1 is KGHDR and CDR2 is SFDVKD in the germline V gene. The CDR3 extends over 18 amino acids. The ends lost 4 bases at V and 7 bases at J; junction bases unmatched: 13. For the CDR3, the DNA is TGTGCCACCAGTGACTCAAACCTAGCGGGGGGGCCTGGAAATGAGCAGTTCTTC. Translation gives CATSDSNLAGGPGNEQFF.

This clonotype was observed many times. The rearrangement uses TRBV5-6 and TRBJ2-7; unclear D gene. CDR3 length equals 13 residues. Trimming left V 2 bases short and J 4 bases short, with 10 bases between. CDR1 is SGHDT and CDR2 is YYEEEE in the germline V gene. The CDR3 is CASSFSGEYEQYF. CDR3 bases: TGTGCCAGCAGCTTTTCAGGAGAGTACGAGCAGTACTTC.

The rearrangement joins TRBV19 to TRBJ2-7; no definite D call. CDR3 length equals 14 residues. Germline V lookup: CDR1 LNHDA, CDR2 SQIVND (reference sequence). Deletions cut 0 bases from V and 2 bases from J, with 8 bases between. In nucleotides, the CDR3 is TGTGCCAGTAGTATAGAGGGCCGACCCTACGAGCAGTACTTC. This gives the protein CASSIEGRPYEQYF.

The rearrangement uses TRBV19 and TRBJ1-6, with D hard to call. The germline V gene has CDR1 LNHDA and CDR2 SQIVND (reference sequence). There are 14 residues in the CDR3. The ends were cut back, 5 bases at V and 0 bases at J, with 5 bases in the middle. The CDR3 spells CASSSYSYNSPLHF. The DNA of the CDR3 is TGTGCCAGTAGTTCCTACTCCTATAATTCACCCCTCCACTTT.

The sample holds one count of this clonotype. Mismatch with germline at one junction end may stem from a read error. DNA for the CDR3: TGCAGTGCTAGCCTCCGGGACTACGAGCAGTGCTTC. This encodes CSASLRDYEQCF. The J gene is TRBJ2-7, the V gene TRBV20-1; 7 bases match TRBD2. CDR1 is DFQATT, CDR2 SNEGSKA, per germline (reference sequence). This CDR3 has 12 residues.

In this sample, this clonotype turned up many times. The chain uses TRBV3-1 and TRBJ2-5, with D perhaps TRBD2 (5 bases). The CDR3 loop spans 14 amino acids. CDR1 and CDR2 from the germline V gene are LGHDT and YNNKEL (reference sequence). With 6 bases removed from V and 2 bases from J, the gap between germline ends came to 13 bases. CDR3 in amino acids: CASRESGIQETQYF. The CDR3 region has the DNA TGTGCCAGCAGGGAGAGCGGAATACAAGAGACCCAGTACTTC.